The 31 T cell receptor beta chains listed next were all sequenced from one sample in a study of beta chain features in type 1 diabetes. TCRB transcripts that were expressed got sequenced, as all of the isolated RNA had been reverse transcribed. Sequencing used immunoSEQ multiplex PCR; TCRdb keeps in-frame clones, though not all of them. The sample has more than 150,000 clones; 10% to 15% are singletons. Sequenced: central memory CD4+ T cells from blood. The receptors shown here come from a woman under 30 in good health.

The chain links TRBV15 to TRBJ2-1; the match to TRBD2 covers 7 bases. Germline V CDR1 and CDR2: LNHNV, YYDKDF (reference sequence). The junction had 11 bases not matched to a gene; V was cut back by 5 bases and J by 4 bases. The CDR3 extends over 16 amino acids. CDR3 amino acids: CATSPRGQRGYNEQFF. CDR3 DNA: TGTGCCACCAGCCCCCGTGGCCAGCGGGGTTACAATGAGCAGTTCTTC.

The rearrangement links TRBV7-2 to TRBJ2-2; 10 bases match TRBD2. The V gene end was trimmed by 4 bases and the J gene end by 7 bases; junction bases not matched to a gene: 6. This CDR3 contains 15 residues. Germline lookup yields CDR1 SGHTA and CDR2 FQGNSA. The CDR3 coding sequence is TGTGCCAGCAGCTCTAGCGGGAGATTAGGCGGGGAGCTGTTTTTT. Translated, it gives CASSSSGRLGGELFF.

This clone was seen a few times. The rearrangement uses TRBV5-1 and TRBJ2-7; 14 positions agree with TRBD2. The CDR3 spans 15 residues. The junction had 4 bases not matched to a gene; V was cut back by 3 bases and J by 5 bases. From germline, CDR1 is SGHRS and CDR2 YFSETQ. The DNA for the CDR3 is TGCGCCAGCAGCTGGGGACTAGCGGGAGAGGACGAGCAGTACTTC. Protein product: CASSWGLAGEDEQYF.

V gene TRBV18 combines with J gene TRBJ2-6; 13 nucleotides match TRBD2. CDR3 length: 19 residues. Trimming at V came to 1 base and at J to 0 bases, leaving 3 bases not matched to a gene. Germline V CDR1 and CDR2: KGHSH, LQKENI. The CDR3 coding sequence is TGTGCCAGCTCACCACGTGGGACTAGCGGGGTCTCTGGGGCCAACGTCCTGACTTTC. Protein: CASSPRGTSGVSGANVLTF.

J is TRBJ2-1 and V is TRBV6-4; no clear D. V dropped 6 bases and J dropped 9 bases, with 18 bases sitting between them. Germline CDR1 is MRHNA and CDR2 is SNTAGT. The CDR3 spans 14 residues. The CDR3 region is CASRMSGNSGEQFF. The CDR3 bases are TGTGCCAGCAGAATGTCCGGTAATTCGGGTGAGCAGTTCTTC.

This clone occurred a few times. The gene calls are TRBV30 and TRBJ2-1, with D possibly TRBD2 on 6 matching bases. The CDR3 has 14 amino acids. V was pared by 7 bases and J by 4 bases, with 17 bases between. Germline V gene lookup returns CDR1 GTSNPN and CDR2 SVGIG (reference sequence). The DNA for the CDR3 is TGTGCCTTCGACGGGACTCTTGGATACAATGAGCAGTTCTTC. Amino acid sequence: CAFDGTLGYNEQFF.

CDR3 region: CASRRSGFSAYTEAFF. CDR3 coding DNA: TGTGCCAGCAGGAGGTCAGGGTTTTCAGCATACACTGAAGCTTTCTTT. The rearrangement uses TRBV28 and TRBJ1-1; TRBD1 is a possible D gene (5 bases). Trimming took off 6 bases at V and 3 bases at J, with 20 bases between the two ends. Germline-derived CDR1 and CDR2 are MDHEN and SYDVKM. CDR3 size: 16 residues.

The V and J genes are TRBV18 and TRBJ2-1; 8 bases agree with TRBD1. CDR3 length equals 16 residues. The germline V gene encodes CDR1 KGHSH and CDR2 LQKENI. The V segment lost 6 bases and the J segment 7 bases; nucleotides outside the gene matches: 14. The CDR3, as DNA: TGTGCCAGCTCGCTCTCGACAGGGGACCGAGGGAATGAGCAGTTCTTC. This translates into CASSLSTGDRGNEQFF.

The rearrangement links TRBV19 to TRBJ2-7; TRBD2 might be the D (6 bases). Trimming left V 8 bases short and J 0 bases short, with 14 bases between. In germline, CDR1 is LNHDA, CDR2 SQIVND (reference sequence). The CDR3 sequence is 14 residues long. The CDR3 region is CASRPSDRSYEQYF. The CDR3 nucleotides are TGTGCCAGTCGACCTAGCGACCGCTCCTACGAGCAGTACTTC.

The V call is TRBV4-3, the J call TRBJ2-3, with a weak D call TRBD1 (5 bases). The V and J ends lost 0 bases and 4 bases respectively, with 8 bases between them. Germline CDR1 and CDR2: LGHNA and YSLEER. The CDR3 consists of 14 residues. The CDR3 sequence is CASSQDRVADTQYF. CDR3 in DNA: TGCGCCAGCAGCCAAGACAGGGTTGCAGATACGCAGTATTTT.

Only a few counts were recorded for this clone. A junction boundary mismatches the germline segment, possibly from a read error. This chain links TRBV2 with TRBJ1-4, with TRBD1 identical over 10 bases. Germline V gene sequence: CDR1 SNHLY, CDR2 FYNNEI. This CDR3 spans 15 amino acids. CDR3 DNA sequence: TGTGCCAGCAGGGAAGACAGGGGGCAAGCGGTTAGACTGTTTTTT. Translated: CASREDRGQAVRLFF.

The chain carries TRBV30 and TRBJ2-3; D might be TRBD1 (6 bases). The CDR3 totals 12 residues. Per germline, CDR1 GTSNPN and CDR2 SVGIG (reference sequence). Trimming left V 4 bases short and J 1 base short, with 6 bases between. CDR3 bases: TGTGCCTGGACAGGGGGCACAGATACGCAGTATTTT. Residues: CAWTGGTDTQYF.

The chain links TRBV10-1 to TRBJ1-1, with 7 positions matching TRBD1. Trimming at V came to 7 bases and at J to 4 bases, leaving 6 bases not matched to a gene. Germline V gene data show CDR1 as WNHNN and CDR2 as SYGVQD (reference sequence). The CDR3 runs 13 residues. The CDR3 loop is CASKTTGITEAFF. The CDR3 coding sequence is TGCGCCAGCAAAACGACAGGGATCACTGAAGCTTTCTTT.

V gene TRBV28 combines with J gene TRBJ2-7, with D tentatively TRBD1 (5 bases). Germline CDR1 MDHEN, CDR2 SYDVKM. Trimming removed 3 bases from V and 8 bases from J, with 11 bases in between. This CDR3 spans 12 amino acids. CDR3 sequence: CASSFQGSKQYF. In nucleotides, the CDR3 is TGTGCCAGCAGTTTCCAGGGAAGCAAGCAGTACTTC.

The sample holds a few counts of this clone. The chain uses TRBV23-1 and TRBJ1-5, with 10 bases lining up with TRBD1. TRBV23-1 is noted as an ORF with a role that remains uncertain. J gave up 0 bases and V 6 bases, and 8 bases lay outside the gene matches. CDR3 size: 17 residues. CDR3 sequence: CASSPGQGRSSNQPQHF. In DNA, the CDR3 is TGCGCCAGCAGCCCGGGACAGGGGAGGAGTAGCAATCAGCCCCAGCATTTT.

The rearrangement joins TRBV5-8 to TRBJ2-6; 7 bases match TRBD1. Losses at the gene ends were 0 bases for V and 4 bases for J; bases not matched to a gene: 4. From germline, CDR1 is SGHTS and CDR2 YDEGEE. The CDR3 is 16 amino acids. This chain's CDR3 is CASSLETGSGANVLTF. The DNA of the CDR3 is TGTGCCAGCAGCTTGGAGACAGGGTCGGGGGCCAACGTCCTGACTTTC.

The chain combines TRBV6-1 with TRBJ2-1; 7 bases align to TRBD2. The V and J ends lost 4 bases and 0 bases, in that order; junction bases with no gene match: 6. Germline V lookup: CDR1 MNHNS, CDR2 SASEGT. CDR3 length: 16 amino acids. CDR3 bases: TGTGCCAGCAGTGCCCGCGGGAGTCCCTCCTACAATGAGCAGTTCTTC. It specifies CASSARGSPSYNEQFF.

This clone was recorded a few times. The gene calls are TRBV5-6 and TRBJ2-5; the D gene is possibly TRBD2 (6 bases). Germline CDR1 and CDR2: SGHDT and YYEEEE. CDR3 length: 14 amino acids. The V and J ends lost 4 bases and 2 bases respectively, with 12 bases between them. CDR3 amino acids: CASSPGTFQETQYF. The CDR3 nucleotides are TGTGCCAGCAGCCCGGGGACTTTTCAAGAGACCCAGTACTTC.

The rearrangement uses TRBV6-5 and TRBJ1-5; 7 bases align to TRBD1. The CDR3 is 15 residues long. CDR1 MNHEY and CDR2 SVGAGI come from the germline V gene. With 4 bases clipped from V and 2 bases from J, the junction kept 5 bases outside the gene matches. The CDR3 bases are TGTGCCAGCAGTTTCAAGGGGGCGCGCAATCAGCCCCAGCATTTT. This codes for CASSFKGARNQPQHF.

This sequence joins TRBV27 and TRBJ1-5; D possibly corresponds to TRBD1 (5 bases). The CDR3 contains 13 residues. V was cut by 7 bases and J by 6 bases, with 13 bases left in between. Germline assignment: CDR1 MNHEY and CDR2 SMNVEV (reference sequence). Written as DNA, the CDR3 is TGTGCCAGCACCAGGGTCCTGGGTCAGCCCCAGCATTTT. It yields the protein CASTRVLGQPQHF.

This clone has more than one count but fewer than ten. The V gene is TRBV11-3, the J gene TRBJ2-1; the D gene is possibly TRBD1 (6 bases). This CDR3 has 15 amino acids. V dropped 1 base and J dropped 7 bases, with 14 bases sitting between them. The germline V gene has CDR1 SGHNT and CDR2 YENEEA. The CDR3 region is CASSLVGAYRNEQFF. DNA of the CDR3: TGTGCCAGCAGCTTAGTGGGGGCATACCGGAATGAGCAGTTCTTC. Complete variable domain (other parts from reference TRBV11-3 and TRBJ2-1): EAGVVQSPRYKIIEKKQPVAFWCNPISGHNTLYWYLQNLGQGPELLIRYENEEAVDDSQLPKDRFSAERLKGVDSTLKIQPAELGDSAVYLCASSLVGAYRNEQFFGPGTRLTVL.

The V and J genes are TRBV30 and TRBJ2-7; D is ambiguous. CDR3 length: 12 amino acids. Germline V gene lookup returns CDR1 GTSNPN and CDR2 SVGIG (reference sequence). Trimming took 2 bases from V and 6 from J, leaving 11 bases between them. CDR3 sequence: CAWSFGSGEQYF. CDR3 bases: TGTGCCTGGAGTTTTGGGTCGGGCGAGCAGTACTTC.

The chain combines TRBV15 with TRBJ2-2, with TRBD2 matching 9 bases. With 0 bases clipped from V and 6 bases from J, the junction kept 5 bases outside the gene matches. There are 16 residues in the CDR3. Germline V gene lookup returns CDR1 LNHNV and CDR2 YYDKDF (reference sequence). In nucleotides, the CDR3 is TGTGCCACCAGCAGAGAGCGCGGGAGGGCGGCCGGGGAGCTGTTTTTT. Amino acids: CATSRERGRAAGELFF.

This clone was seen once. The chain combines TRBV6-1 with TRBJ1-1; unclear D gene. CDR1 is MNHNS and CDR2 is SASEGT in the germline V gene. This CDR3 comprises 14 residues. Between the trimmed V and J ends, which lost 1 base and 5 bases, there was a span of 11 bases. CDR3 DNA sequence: TGTGCCAGCAGTGAAGTCGTAAAACGGACTGAAGCTTTCTTT. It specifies CASSEVVKRTEAFF.

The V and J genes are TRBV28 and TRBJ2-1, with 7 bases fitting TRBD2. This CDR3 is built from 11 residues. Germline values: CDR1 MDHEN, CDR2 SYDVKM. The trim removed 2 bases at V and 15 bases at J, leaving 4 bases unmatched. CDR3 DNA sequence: TGTGCCAGCAGTTTAAGGGAGGGGTCGTTCTTC. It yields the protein CASSLREGSFF.

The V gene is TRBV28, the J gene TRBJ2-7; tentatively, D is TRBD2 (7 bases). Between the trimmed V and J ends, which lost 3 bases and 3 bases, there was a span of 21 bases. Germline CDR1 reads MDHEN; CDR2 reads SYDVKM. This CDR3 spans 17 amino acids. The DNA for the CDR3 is TGTGCCAGCAGTTTGGCCGGAGGGGGGGCAGTAGACTACGAGCAGTACTTC. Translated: CASSLAGGGAVDYEQYF.

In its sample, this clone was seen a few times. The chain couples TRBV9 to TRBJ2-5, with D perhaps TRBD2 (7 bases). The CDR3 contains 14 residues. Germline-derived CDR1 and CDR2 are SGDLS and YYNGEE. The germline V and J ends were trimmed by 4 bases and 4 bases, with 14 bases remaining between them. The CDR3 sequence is CASSPRGGGETQYF. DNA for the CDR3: TGTGCCAGCAGCCCCAGGGGAGGGGGAGAGACCCAGTACTTC.

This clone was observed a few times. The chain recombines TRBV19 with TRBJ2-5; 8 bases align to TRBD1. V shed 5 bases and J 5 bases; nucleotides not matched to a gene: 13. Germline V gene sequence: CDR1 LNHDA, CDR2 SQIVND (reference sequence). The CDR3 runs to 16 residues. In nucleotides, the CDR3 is TGTGCCAGTAGTTCACGGCGAGGACAGGGTCTGGAGACCCAGTACTTC. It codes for CASSSRRGQGLETQYF.

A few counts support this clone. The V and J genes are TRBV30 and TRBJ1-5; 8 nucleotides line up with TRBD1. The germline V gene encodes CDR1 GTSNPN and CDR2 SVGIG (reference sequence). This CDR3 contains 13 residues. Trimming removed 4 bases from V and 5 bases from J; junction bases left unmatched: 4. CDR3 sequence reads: CAWTGGLDQPQHF. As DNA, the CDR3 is TGTGCCTGGACAGGGGGCTTGGATCAGCCCCAGCATTTT. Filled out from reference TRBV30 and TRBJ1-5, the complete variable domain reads SQTIHQWPATLVQPVGSPLSLECTVEGTSNPNLYWYRQAAGRGLQLLFYSVGIGQISSEVPQNLSASRPQDRQFILSSKKLLLSDSGFYLCAWTGGLDQPQHFGDGTRLSIL.

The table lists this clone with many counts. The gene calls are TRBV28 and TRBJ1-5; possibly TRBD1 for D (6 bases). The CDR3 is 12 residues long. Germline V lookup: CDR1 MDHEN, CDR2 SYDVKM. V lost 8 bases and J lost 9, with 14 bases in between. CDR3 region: CASGITRGPQHF. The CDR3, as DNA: TGTGCCAGCGGTATCACCAGGGGGCCCCAGCATTTT.

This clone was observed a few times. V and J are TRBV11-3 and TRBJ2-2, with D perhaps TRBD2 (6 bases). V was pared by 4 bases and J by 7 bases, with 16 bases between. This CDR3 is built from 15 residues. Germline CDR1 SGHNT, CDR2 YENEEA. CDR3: CASSSERGSGGELFF. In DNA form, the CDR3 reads TGTGCCAGCAGCTCGGAGAGAGGTAGCGGCGGGGAGCTGTTTTTT.